This T cell receptor beta chain was identified in a study of shared T cell receptors in the human thymus. V lost 4 bases, J lost 2 bases, and 12 bases lay in between. Germline-derived CDR1 and CDR2 are SGHNT and YYREEE (reference sequence). The CDR3 runs to 14 residues. This table comes from immunoSEQ multiplex PCR, and its TCRdb copy is limited to in-frame clones, with some not included. Altogether 700,000 or so clones are present, 80% to 90% being singletons, with the ten largest covering around 0.0099%. These data were also reused for a study on human thymus T cells. According to that study: Healthy Finnish infants having corrective surgery for congenital heart defects served as donors. Surgeons resected thymus tissue during corrective heart surgery.

Material for sequencing was thymocytes. This receptor was identified in a girl under two years old with a congenital heart defect. The rearrangement links TRBV5-4 to TRBJ2-5, with D unresolved. The CDR3 spells CASSPLEIQETQYF. CDR3 coding DNA: TGTGCCAGCAGCCCTCTAGAGATACAAGAGACCCAGTACTTC. Combining the CDR3 with reference TRBV5-4 and TRBJ2-5 gives the whole variable domain ETGVTQSPTHLIKTRGQQVTLRCSSQSGHNTVSWYQQALGQGPQFIFQYYREEENGRGNFPPRFSGLQFPNYSSELNVNALELDDSALYLCASSPLEIQETQYFGPGTRLLVL.